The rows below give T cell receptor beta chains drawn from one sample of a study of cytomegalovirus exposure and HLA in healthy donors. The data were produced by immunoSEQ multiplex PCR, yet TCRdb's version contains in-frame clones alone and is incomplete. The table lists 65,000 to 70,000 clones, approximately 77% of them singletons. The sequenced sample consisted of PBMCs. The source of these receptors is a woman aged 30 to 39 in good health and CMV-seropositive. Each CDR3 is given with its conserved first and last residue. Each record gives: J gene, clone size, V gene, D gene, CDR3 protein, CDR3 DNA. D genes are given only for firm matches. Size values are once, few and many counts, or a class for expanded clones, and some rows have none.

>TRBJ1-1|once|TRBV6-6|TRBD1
CASRQGANTEAFF
TGTGCCAGCAGACAGGGGGCAAACACTGAAGCTTTCTTT
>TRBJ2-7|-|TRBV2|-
CASSEGSAYEQYF
TGTGCCAGCAGTGAAGGATCGGCCTACGAGCAGTACTTC
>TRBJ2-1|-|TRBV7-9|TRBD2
CASRPGTSGLLYNEQFF
TGTGCCAGCAGGCCTGGGACTAGCGGCTTACTATACAATGAGCAGTTCTTC
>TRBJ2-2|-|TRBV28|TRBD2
CAAQIAGGPGELFF
TGTGCCGCCCAGATAGCGGGAGGGCCCGGGGAGCTGTTTTTT
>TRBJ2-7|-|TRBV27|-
CASRRPLQGTSSYEQYF
TGTGCCAGCAGACGTCCTCTACAGGGAACGAGCTCCTACGAGCAGTACTTC
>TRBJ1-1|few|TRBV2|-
CASTGTLNTEAFF
TGTGCCAGTACCGGGACACTGAACACTGAAGCTTTCTTT
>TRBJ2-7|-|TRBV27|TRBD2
CASSLEGPSGRIYEQYF
TGTGCCAGCAGTTTAGAGGGCCCTAGCGGGAGGATATACGAGCAGTACTTC
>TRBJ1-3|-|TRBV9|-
CASSSRDTLNTIYF
TGTGCCAGCAGTTCCCGGGACACCCTAAACACCATATATTTT
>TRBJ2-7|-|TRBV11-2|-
CASSEGYYEQYF
TGTGCCAGCAGCGAGGGATACTACGAGCAGTACTTC
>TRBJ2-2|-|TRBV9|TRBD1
CASSYRQGWNTGELFF
TGTGCCAGCAGCTATCGACAGGGCTGGAACACCGGGGAGCTGTTTTTT
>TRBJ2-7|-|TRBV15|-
CATSRDRGSYEQYF
TGTGCCACCAGCAGAGACCGGGGTTCCTACGAGCAGTACTTC
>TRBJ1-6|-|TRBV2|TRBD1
CASSAGGSPLHF
TGTGCCAGCAGCGCAGGGGGTTCACCCCTCCACTTT
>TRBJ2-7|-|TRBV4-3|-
CASSQGTSSSYEQYF
TGCGCCAGCAGCCAAGGAACATCTAGCTCCTACGAGCAGTACTTC
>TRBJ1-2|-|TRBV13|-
CASSPLQGRGDGYTF
TGTGCCAGCAGTCCCCTTCAGGGTAGAGGAGATGGCTACACCTTC
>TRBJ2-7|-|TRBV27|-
CASSFLHRQAHTYEQYF
TGTGCCAGCAGTTTCCTCCACCGACAGGCCCATACCTACGAGCAGTACTTC
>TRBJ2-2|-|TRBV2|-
CASHLDSRWTGELFF
TGTGCCAGCCACCTGGACAGCAGATGGACCGGGGAGCTGTTTTTT
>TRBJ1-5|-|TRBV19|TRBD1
CASSDRGSQPQHF
TGTGCCAGTAGTGACAGGGGTAGCCAGCCCCAGCATTTT
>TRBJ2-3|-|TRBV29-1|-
CSVGLGTSTDTQYF
TGCAGCGTTGGACTGGGGACTAGCACAGATACGCAGTATTTT
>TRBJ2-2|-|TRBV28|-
CASSFGEDRGELFF
TGTGCCAGCAGTTTTGGAGAGGATAGGGGGGAGCTGTTTTTT
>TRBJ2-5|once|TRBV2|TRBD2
CASSGTSGEEQYF
TGTGCCAGCAGCGGGACTAGCGGCGAAGAGCAGTACTTC
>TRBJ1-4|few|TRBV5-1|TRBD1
CASSLRTGSREKLFF
TGCGCCAGCAGCTTAAGGACAGGGTCTAGGGAAAAACTGTTTTTT
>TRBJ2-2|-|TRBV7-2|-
CASSLAGGVEVGELFF
TGTGCCAGCAGCTTAGCGGGAGGTGTTGAGGTCGGGGAGCTGTTTTTT
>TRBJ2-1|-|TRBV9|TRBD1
CASSVTGGNEQFF
TGTGCCAGCAGCGTCACAGGGGGCAATGAGCAGTTCTTC
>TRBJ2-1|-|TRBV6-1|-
CASSPQQREQFF
TGTGCCAGCAGTCCCCAGCAGCGTGAGCAGTTCTTC
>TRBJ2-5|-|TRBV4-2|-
CASSQEQRGETQYF
TGTGCCAGCAGCCAAGAGCAAAGGGGGGAGACCCAGTACTTC
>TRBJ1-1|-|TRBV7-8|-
CASSLGGPTEAFF
TGTGCCAGCAGCTTAGGGGGGCCCACTGAAGCTTTCTTT
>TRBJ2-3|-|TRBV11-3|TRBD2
CASSKREKGKDTQYF
TGTGCCAGCAGCAAGCGGGAGAAAGGGAAAGATACGCAGTATTTT
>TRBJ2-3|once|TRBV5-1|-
CASSLALITSSTDTQYF
TGCGCCAGCAGCTTGGCCCTAATTACCTCTAGCACAGATACGCAGTATTTT
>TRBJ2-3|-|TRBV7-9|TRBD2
CASSLVAGGPVDTQYF
TGTGCCAGCAGCTTAGTAGCGGGAGGGCCCGTAGATACGCAGTATTTT
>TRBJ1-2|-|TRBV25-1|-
CASSEADNYGSGYTF
TGTGCCAGCAGTGAAGCGGACAATTACGGAAGTGGCTACACCTTC
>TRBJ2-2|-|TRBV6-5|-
CASSTGQLSPGELFF
TGTGCCAGCAGTACCGGACAGCTCAGCCCCGGGGAGCTGTTTTTT
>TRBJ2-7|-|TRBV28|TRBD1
CASSSGGSEQYF
TGTGCCAGCAGTTCAGGGGGCAGCGAGCAGTACTTC
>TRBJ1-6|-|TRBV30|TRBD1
CAWSGGQGRNSPLHF
TGTGCCTGGAGTGGCGGACAGGGTCGTAATTCACCCCTCCACTTT
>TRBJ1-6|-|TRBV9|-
CASSVLGDNSPLHF
TGTGCCAGCAGCGTTCTAGGGGATAATTCACCCCTCCACTTT
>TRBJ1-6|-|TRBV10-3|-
CAISEQAGKVNSPLHF
TGTGCCATCAGTGAGCAGGCGGGGAAAGTTAATTCACCCCTCCACTTT
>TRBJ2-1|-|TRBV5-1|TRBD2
CASSLVSSGGYNEQFF
TGCGCCAGCAGCTTGGTATCTAGCGGGGGGTACAATGAGCAGTTCTTC
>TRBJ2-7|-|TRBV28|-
CASSSPLTSPLYEQYF
TGTGCCAGCAGTTCGCCTCTGACTAGTCCCCTCTACGAGCAGTACTTC
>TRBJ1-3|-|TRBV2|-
CASSVSLIGNTIYF
TGTGCCAGCAGTGTCAGTTTAATTGGAAACACCATATATTTT
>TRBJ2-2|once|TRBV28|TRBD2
CASSFELRLAGTGELFF
TGTGCCAGCAGTTTTGAGCTCCGACTAGCGGGAACCGGGGAGCTGTTTTTT
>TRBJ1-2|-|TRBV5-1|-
CASSLEAGLGYGYTF
TGCGCCAGCAGCTTGGAGGCGGGACTTGGGTATGGCTACACCTTC
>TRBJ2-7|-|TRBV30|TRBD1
CAWSGSAGGPYEQYF
TGTGCCTGGAGTGGTTCGGCAGGGGGACCCTACGAGCAGTACTTC
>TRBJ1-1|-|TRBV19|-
CASNTNPGDTEAFF
TGTGCCAGTAACACCAACCCCGGGGACACTGAAGCTTTCTTT
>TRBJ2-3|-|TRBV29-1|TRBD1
CSVATGTRDTQYF
TGCAGCGTTGCGACAGGGACGAGGGATACGCAGTATTTT
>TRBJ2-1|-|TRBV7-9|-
CASSLVAYNEQFF
TGTGCCAGCAGCTTAGTCGCCTACAATGAGCAGTTCTTC
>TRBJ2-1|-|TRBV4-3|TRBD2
CASSQGLAGYNEQFF
TGCGCCAGCAGCCAGGGACTAGCGGGATATAATGAGCAGTTCTTC
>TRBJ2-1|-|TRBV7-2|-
CASSSPAGNNEQFF
TGTGCCAGCAGCTCCCCCGCGGGGAACAATGAGCAGTTCTTC
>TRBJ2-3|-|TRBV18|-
CASSPTEDTQYF
TGTGCCAGCTCGCCCACGGAGGATACGCAGTATTTT
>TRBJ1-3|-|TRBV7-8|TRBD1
CASRPTGTDGNTIYF
TGTGCCAGCAGACCGACCGGGACAGACGGAAACACCATATATTTT
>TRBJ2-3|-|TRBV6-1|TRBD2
CASSEKAGGPDTQYF
TGTGCCAGCAGTGAAAAAGCGGGAGGGCCAGATACGCAGTATTTT
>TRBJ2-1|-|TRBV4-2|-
CASSPYTGYNEQFF
TGTGCCAGCAGCCCCTATACGGGGTACAATGAGCAGTTCTTC
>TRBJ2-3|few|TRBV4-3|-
CASSPEAADTQYF
TGCGCCAGCAGCCCCGAGGCGGCAGATACGCAGTATTTT
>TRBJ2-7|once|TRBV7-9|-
CASSLSGLSYEQYF
TGTGCCAGCAGCTTGAGCGGGCTCTCCTACGAGCAGTACTTC
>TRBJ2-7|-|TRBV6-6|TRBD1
CASRRDRGFSYEQYF
TGTGCCAGCAGGAGGGACAGGGGTTTCTCCTACGAGCAGTACTTC
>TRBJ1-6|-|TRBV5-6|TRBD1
CASSLYRGNSPLHF
TGTGCCAGCAGTCTCTACAGGGGGAATTCACCCCTCCACTTT